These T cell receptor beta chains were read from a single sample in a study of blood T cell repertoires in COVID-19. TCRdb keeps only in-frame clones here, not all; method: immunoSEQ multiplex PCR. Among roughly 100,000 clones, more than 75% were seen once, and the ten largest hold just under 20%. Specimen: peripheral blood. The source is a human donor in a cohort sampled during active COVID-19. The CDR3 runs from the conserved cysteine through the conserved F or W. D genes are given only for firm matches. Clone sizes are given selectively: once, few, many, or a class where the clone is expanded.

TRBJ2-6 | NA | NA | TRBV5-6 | TGTGCCAGCAGTCGGACATCCTCCAACTCTGGGGCCAACGTCCTGACTTTC | CASSRTSSNSGANVLTF
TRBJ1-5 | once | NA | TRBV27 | TGTGCCAGCAGTTCCTTCTCACAGGGCAGCAATCAGCCCCAGCATTTT | CASSSFSQGSNQPQHF
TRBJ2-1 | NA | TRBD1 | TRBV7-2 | TGTGCCAGCAGCTTACAGGGGGTCTCGAGCAATGAGCAGTTCTTC | CASSLQGVSSNEQFF
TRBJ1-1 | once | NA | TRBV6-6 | TGTGCCAGCAGAAAGAACTTGAACACTGAAGCTTTCTTT | CASRKNLNTEAFF
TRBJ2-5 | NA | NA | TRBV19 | TGTGCCAGTAGTATAGGCGGGTCCCAAGAGACCCAGTACTTC | CASSIGGSQETQYF
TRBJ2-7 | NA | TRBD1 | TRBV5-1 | TGCGCCAGCAGCTTGACAGGACAGGGGGCTTACGAGCAGTACTTC | CASSLTGQGAYEQYF
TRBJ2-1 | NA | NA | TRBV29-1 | TGCAGCGTTGAAACTCGGGTGGGCTACAATGAGCAGTTCTTC | CSVETRVGYNEQFF
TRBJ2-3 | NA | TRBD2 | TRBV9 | TGTGCCAGCAGCGTAGGGACTAGCGGGAGTTTATTCGGAAGAGATACGCAGTATTTT | CASSVGTSGSLFGRDTQYF
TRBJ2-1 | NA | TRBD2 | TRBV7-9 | TGTGCCAGCAGCGCCTCCCTGGGTAGCGGGAGTGGAAATGAGCAGTTCTTC | CASSASLGSGSGNEQFF
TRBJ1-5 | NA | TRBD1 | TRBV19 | TGTGCCAGTAGTATAGATCCAGCCTCCAGGGGGCTTAGCAATCAGCCCCAGCATTTT | CASSIDPASRGLSNQPQHF
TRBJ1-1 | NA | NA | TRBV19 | TGTGCCAGTACTTTTGGAGGGCTAACTTCTGAAGCTTTCTTT | CASTFGGLTSEAFF
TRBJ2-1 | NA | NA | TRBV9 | TGTGCCAGCAGCCCCCGAGGGCTAGCTCTTACCGATGAGCAGTTCTTC | CASSPRGLALTDEQFF
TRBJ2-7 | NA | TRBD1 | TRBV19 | TGTGCCAGTGTCCGACAGGGAAGCAACGAGCAGTACTTC | CASVRQGSNEQYF
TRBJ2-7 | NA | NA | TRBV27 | TGTGCCAGCAGTTTATCAGGGAAGTGGGGCAGCTCCTACGAGCAGTACTTC | CASSLSGKWGSSYEQYF